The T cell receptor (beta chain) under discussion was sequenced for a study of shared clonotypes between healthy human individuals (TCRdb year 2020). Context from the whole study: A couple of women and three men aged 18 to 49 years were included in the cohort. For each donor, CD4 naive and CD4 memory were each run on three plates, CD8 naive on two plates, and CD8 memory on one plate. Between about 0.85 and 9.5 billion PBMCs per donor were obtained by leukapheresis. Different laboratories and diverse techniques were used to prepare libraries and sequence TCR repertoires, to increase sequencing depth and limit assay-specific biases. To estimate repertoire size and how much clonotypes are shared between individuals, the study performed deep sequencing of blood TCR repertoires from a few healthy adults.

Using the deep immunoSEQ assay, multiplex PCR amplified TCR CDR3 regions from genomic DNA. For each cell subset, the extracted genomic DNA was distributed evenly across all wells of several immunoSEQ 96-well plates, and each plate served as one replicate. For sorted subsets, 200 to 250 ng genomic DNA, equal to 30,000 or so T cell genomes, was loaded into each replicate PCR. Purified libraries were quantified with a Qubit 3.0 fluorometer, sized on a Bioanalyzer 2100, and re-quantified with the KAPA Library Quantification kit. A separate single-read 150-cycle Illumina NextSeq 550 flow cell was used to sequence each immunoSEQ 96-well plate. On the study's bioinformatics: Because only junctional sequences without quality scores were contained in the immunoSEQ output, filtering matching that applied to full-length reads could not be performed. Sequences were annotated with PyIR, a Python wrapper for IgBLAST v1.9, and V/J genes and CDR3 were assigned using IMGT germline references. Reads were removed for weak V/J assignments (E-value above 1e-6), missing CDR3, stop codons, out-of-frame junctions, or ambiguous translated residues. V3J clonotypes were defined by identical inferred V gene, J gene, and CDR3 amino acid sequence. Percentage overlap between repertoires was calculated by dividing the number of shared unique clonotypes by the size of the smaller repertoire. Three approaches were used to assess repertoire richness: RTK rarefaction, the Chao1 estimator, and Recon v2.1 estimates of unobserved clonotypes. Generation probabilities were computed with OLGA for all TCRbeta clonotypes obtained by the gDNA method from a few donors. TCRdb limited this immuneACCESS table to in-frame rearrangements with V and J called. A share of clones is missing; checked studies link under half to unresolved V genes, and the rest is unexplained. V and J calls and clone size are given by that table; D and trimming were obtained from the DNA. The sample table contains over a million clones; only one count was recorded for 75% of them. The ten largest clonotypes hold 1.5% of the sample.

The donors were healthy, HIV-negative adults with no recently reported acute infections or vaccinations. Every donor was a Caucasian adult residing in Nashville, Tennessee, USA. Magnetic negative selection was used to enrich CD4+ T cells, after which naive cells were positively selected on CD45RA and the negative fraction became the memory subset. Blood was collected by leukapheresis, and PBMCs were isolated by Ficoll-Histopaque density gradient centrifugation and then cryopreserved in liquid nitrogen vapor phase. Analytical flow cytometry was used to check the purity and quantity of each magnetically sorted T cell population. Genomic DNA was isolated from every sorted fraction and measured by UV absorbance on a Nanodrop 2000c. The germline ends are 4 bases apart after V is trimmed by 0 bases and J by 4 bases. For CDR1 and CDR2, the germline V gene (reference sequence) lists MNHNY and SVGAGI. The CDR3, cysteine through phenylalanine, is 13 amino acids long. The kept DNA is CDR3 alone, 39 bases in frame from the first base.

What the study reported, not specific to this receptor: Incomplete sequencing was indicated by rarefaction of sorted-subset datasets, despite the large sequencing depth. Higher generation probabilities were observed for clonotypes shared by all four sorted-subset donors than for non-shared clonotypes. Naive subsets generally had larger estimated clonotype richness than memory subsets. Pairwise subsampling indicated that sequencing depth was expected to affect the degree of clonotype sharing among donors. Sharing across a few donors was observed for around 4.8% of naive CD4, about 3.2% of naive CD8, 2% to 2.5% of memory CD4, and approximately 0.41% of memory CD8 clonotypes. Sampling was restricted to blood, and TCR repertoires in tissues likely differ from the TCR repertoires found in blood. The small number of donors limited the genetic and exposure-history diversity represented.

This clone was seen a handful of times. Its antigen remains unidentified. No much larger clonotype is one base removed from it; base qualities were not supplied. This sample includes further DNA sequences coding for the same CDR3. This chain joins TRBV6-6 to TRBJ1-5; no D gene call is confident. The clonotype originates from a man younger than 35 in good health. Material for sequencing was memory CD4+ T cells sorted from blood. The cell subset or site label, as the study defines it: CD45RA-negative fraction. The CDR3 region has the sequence CASSYSMNQPQHF. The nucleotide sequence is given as TGTGCCAGCAGTTACTCTATGAATCAGCCCCAGCATTTT.